This passage covers 10 T cell receptor beta chains from one sample sequenced in a study of T cell responses to AZD1222 COVID-19 vaccine. The method was immunoSEQ multiplex PCR; TCRdb's version includes in-frame clones alone and lacks a portion of them. The data hold some 130,000 clones, with approximately 91% observed a single time. The material sequenced was peripheral blood, taken 28 days after the second AZD1222 dose. These receptors came from an adult who received the AZD1222 COVID-19 vaccine.

The chain carries TRBV3-1 (or the pseudogene TRBV3-2) and TRBJ1-2, with D possibly TRBD1 on 6 matching bases. The germline V gene has CDR1 LGHDT and CDR2 YNNKEL (reference sequence). CDR3 length equals 13 residues. The germline V and J ends were trimmed by 3 bases and 7 bases, with 12 bases remaining between them. The chain's CDR3 is CASSQGARSGYTF. In DNA form, the CDR3 reads TGTGCCAGCAGCCAGGGGGCGCGGTCTGGCTACACCTTC.

The chain uses TRBV5-1 and TRBJ2-2; D uncertain. Trimming took off 0 bases at V and 0 bases at J, with 9 bases between the two ends. The CDR3 is 16 amino acids. The germline V gene encodes CDR1 SGHRS and CDR2 YFSETQ. The CDR3 region has the DNA TGCGCCAGCAGCTTGGGGCAAACAGCGAACACCGGGGAGCTGTTTTTT. It is translated as CASSLGQTANTGELFF.

CDR3 protein: CASSELETQYF. CDR3 DNA: TGTGCCAGCAGTGAACTCGAGACCCAGTACTTC. The rearrangement links TRBV6-1 to TRBJ2-5; D is unresolved. Trimming removed 2 bases from V and 5 bases from J, with 3 bases in between. Germline V gene sequence: CDR1 MNHNS, CDR2 SASEGT. This CDR3 comprises 11 residues.

The chain employs TRBV7-9 and TRBJ2-7; a possible D gene is TRBD2 (6 bases). The CDR3 runs 12 residues. Trimming pared 11 bases from V and 0 bases from J, leaving 11 bases between. In germline, CDR1 is SEHNR, CDR2 FQNEAQ (reference sequence). The CDR3 loop reads CAGGTDSYEQYF. In DNA form, the CDR3 reads TGTGCCGGGGGGACGGACTCCTACGAGCAGTACTTC. The full variable domain, rest sourced from reference TRBV7-9 and TRBJ2-7, is DTGVSQNPRHKITKRGQNVTFRCDPISEHNRLYWYRQTLGQGPEFLTYFQNEAQLEKSRLLSDRFSAERPKGSFSTLEIQRTEQGDSAMYLCAGGTDSYEQYFGPGTRLTVT.

The chain has TRBV7-2 and TRBJ1-2; D not certain. Germline V gene lookup returns CDR1 SGHTA and CDR2 FQGNSA. The CDR3 is made up of 15 amino acids. V was pared by 1 base and J by 6 bases, with 15 bases between. The CDR3 sequence: CASSLVFLDRDGYTF. CDR3 coding DNA: TGTGCCAGCAGCTTAGTTTTTCTGGATAGAGATGGCTACACCTTC.

This chain links TRBV19 with TRBJ1-2, with TRBD1 identical over 10 bases. CDR3 length: 16 amino acids. V was pared by 3 bases and J by 8 bases, with 12 bases of the junction left unmatched. The germline CDR1 and CDR2 sequences are LNHDA and SQIVND (reference sequence). The CDR3 bases are TGTGCCAGTAGTATTCTGACAGGGGGCGCGTCGCGAGGCTACACCTTC. Translated: CASSILTGGASRGYTF.

The chain recombines TRBV5-6 with TRBJ2-5; D could derive from TRBD1 or TRBD2 (5 bases each). The CDR3 is 14 amino acids. Germline CDR1 reads SGHDT; CDR2 reads YYEEEE. With 0 bases removed from V and 0 bases from J, the gap between germline ends came to 6 bases. The CDR3 nucleotides read TGTGCCAGCAGCTTGGGGGGGTACCAAGAGACCCAGTACTTC. Its translation: CASSLGGYQETQYF.

V gene TRBV4-1 combines with J gene TRBJ2-3; D is undetermined. Germline lookup yields CDR1 MGHRA and CDR2 YSYEKL. The CDR3 is made up of 15 amino acids. Trimming took 0 bases from V and 11 from J, leaving 18 bases between them. CDR3 sequence (DNA): TGCGCCAGCAGCCAAGATCATAGTAGCCCCTTGGAGCAGTATTTT. Protein product: CASSQDHSSPLEQYF.

The gene calls are TRBV4-1 and TRBJ2-7; the match to TRBD2 covers 7 bases. The CDR3 totals 15 residues. V shed 1 base and J 6 bases; nucleotides not matched to a gene: 9. Germline V gives CDR1 MGHRA, CDR2 YSYEKL. DNA for the CDR3: TGCGCCAGCAGCCAAGTGCTTAGTGGGAGGGGCGAGCAGTACTTC. This translates into CASSQVLSGRGEQYF.

The chain carries TRBV5-3 and TRBJ1-5; tentatively, D is TRBD1 (5 bases). TRBV5-3 is sorted into the ORF group, with uncertain function. This CDR3 has 15 residues. V was pared by 4 bases and J by 6 bases, with 17 bases between. The CDR3 nucleotides are TGTGCCAGAAGCCCATGGGTGGGGGTCCTTCAGCCCCAGCATTTT. Translated, it gives CARSPWVGVLQPQHF.